A selection of T cell receptor beta chains follows, all from one sample in a study of cytomegalovirus exposure and HLA in healthy donors. Clones were read by immunoSEQ multiplex PCR, and TCRdb kept only the in-frame ones, dropping some. The profile shows 110,000 or so clones, approximately 69% of them singletons. The sequenced material came from PBMCs. The receptors were sampled from a woman in her thirties or forties in good health and CMV-seropositive. Each CDR3 is given without its conserved first and last residue.

V	CDR3
TRBV9	ASSVTSGRSAYNEQF
TRBV7-8	ASSLTGAGNTIY
TRBV7-9	ASSVGIAASTDTQY
TRBV5-1	ASSLRSGFQANTEAF
TRBV7-2	ASSLGSGGSKETQY
TRBV12-5	ASGPSGQGLGTEAF
TRBV15	ATSRENPRDEQF
TRBV19	ASSPGTSYNEQF
TRBV7-9	SSSIEGNRNSPLH
TRBV18	ASSPDGSISYEQY
TRBV18	ASSPTGHFGYT
TRBV5-1	ASSYSGEREGREY
TRBV5-4	ASSFAGALNEQF
TRBV10-3	AISAGLNQPQH
TRBV4-1	ASSQLGRTSGNEQF
TRBV6-5	ASSYSARNQPQH